These T cell receptor beta chains were read from a single sample in a study of blood T cell repertoires in COVID-19. Repertoires were generated with immunoSEQ multiplex PCR, while TCRdb's copy carries only in-frame clones and drops some. In the table there are 200,000 to 250,000 clones, approximately 91% of which are singletons. The sequenced sample was peripheral blood. Source of these receptors: a woman aged 40 to 55 with acute or convalescent COVID-19. The conserved cysteine and the conserved F or W are not part of the CDR3 here. Fields, in order: V gene, J gene, CDR3 protein.

TRBV5-5,TRBJ1-3,ASSHNPTTGAGNTIY
TRBV6-1,TRBJ1-2,ASSGFTPGQGNYGYT
TRBV18,TRBJ1-2,ASSPSPEQVRYT
TRBV6-1,TRBJ1-2,ASSELDRGQAYGYT
TRBV5-4,TRBJ1-4,ASSLAQGNEKLF
TRBV19,TRBJ1-5,ASSGLGAIQPQH
TRBV4-1,TRBJ1-2,ASSQIVWGQTNYGYT
TRBV3-1/TRBV3-2,TRBJ1-2,ASRSLGGQGHGYT
TRBV5-4,TRBJ2-5,ASSWGGQETQY
TRBV10-3,TRBJ2-3,AISDRVGERTDTQY
TRBV5-1,TRBJ1-1,ASSTGQHTEAF
TRBV11-3,TRBJ2-3,ASSLGGGAADTQY
TRBV25-1,TRBJ1-4,ASSESPRATNEKLF
TRBV5-1,TRBJ1-1,ASSLSGQNTEAF
TRBV3-1/TRBV3-2,TRBJ2-1,ASSQQLAGAQSYNEQF
TRBV4-1,TRBJ1-1,ASSQGLGQGARKSEAF
TRBV6-4,TRBJ2-3,ASRAGGADTQY
TRBV9,TRBJ2-5,ASSGGGDQY
TRBV9,TRBJ1-2,ASSVGMGQGGYT
TRBV3-1/TRBV3-2,TRBJ1-1,ASSFRTGVGAF
TRBV12-5,TRBJ2-2,ASGLTPHSSGGWTGELF
TRBV6-5,TRBJ2-1,ASNDLTSGAEQF
TRBV4-2,TRBJ2-6,ASSPRITGSGANVLT
TRBV6-6,TRBJ1-5,ASSAGGMDQPQH
TRBV7-2,TRBJ1-1,ASSPYWTTLNTEAF
TRBV7-2,TRBJ1-1,ASSLTGNTEAF
TRBV10-3,TRBJ1-6,AISESGGATNSPLH
TRBV27,TRBJ1-1,ASRRWQGPNTEAF
TRBV5-1,TRBJ2-1,ASSLGQGGNEQF
TRBV7-3,TRBJ2-3,ASSLAGGLNTQY
TRBV4-1,TRBJ1-1,ASTQTRQGGTEAF
TRBV7-8,TRBJ1-2,ASSPTSMGQGRQSYYGYT
TRBV5-1,TRBJ1-2,ASSDTGTETPDGYT
TRBV10-3,TRBJ2-1,AISYGSGGYASHLF
TRBV7-8,TRBJ2-1,ASSSHQLAGGKNEQF
TRBV4-1,TRBJ2-1,ASSNLGTSGGSFYNEQF